Listed below are T cell receptor beta chains from one sample, sequenced in a study of T cells in Graves' hyperthyroidism and ophthalmopathy. A single record per CDR3 protein comes from TCRdb applying MiXCR to the multiplex PCR reads. The sample includes approximately 600,000 distinct CDR3 sequences, roughly 14% of them seen just once. The material sequenced was blood. The receptor source for this set is a woman between 40 and 55 years old with Graves' ophthalmopathy. CDR3s leave out the opening cysteine and the closing phenylalanine or tryptophan. The D gene is left open where the match is weak.

V	D	J	CDR3
TRBV28	.	TRBJ2-5	ASHSYQETQY
TRBV5-1	.	TRBJ2-7	ASSLGQGTKRYEQY
TRBV5-1	TRBD2	TRBJ2-5	ASSKGLAEETQY
TRBV19	TRBD1	TRBJ1-5	ASSNDRAGFQPQH
TRBV13	.	TRBJ2-7	ASSSATYSYEQY
TRBV5-1	.	TRBJ1-2	ASSLTTDDPYGYT
TRBV30	.	TRBJ2-7	ALHDGRLPY
TRBV28	TRBD2	TRBJ2-7	ASSLSGSDEQY
TRBV7-8	.	TRBJ2-7	ASSRGASHVYEQY
TRBV6-2/TRBV6-3	.	TRBJ2-1	ATYPLGTYNEQF
TRBV28	TRBD2	TRBJ2-2	ASSYLAGGSRTGELF
TRBV18	.	TRBJ1-2	ASSPPSTVPNYGYT